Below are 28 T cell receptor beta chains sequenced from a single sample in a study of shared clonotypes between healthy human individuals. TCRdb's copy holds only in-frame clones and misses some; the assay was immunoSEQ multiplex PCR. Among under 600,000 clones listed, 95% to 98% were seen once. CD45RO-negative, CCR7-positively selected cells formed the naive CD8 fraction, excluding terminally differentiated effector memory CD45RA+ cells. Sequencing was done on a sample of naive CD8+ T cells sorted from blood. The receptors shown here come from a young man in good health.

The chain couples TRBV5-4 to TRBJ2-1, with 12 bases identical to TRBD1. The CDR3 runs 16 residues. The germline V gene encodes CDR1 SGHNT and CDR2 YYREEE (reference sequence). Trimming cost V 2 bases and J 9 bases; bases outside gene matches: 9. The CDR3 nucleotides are TGTGCCAGCAGCTTCGTCCCGGGACAGGGGGCCGGTGAGCAGTTCTTC. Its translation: CASSFVPGQGAGEQFF.

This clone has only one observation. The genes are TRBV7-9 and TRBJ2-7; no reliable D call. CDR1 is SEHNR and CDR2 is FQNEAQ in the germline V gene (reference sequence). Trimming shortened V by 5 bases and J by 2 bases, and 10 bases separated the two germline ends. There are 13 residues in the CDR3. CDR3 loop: CASSDDAPYEQYF. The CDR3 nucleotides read TGTGCCAGCAGCGATGACGCCCCCTACGAGCAGTACTTC.

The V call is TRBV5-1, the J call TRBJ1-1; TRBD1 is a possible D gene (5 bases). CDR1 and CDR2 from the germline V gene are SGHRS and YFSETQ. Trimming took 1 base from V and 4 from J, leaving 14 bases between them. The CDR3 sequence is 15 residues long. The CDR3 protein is CASSLSSGGGTEAFF. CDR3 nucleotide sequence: TGCGCCAGCAGCTTGAGTTCGGGTGGGGGCACTGAAGCTTTCTTT.

CDR3 residues: CASSFPSGRGYGDEQFF. Here the CDR3 DNA reads TGCGCCAGCAGCTTTCCTAGCGGGAGGGGATATGGGGATGAGCAGTTCTTC. The chain links TRBV5-1 to TRBJ2-1; 12 bases map to TRBD2. Germline V gene data show CDR1 as SGHRS and CDR2 as YFSETQ. The V segment lost 2 bases and the J segment 8 bases; nucleotides outside the gene matches: 11. The CDR3 loop spans 17 amino acids.

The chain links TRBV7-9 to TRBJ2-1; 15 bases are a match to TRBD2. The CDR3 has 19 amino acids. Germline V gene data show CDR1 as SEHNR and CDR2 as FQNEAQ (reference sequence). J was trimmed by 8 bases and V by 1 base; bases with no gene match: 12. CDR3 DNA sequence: TGTGCCAGCAGCTTAGGATATCGGACTAGCGGGAGGGGAGGGGATGAGCAGTTCTTC. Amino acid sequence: CASSLGYRTSGRGGDEQFF.

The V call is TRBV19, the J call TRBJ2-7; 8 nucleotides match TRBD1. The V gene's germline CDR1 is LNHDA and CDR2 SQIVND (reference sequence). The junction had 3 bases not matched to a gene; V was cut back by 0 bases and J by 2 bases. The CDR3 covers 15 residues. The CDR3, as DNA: TGTGCCAGTAGTATAGATGGACAGGGCGCCTACGAGCAGTACTTC. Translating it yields CASSIDGQGAYEQYF. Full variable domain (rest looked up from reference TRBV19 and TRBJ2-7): DGGITQSPKYLFRKEGQNVTLSCEQNLNHDAMYWYRQDPGQGLRLIYYSQIVNDFQKGDIAEGYSVSREKKESFPLTVTSAQKNPTAFYLCASSIDGQGAYEQYFGPGTRLTVT.

CDR3 DNA sequence: TGTGCCAGCAGCCTACGCGGGAGGGACACAGATACGCAGTATTTT. Amino acid sequence: CASSLRGRDTDTQYF. The gene calls are TRBV7-3 and TRBJ2-3, with TRBD2 identical over 9 bases. After removal of 5 bases from V and 2 bases from J, the junction contained 5 bases not matched to a gene. From germline, CDR1 is SGHTA and CDR2 FQGTGA. CDR3 length: 15 residues.

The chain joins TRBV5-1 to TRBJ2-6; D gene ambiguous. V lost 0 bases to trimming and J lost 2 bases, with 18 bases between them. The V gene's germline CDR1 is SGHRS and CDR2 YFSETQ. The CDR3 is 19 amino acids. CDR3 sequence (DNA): TGCGCCAGCAGCTTGGCGGTGGTTGAGGTCACCCCTGGGGCCAACGTCCTGACTTTC. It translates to CASSLAVVEVTPGANVLTF. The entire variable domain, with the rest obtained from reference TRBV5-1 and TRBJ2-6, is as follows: KAGVTQTPRYLIKTRGQQVTLSCSPISGHRSVSWYQQTPGQGLQFLFEYFSETQRNKGNFPGRFSGRQFSNSRSEMNVSTLELGDSALYLCASSLAVVEVTPGANVLTFGAGSRLTVL.

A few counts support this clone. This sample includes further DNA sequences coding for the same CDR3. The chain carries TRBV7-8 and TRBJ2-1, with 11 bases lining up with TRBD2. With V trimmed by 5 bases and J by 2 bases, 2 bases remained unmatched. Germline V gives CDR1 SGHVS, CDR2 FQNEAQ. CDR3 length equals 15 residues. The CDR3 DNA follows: TGTGCCAGCAGCCTACTAGCGGGGGCCTACAATGAGCAGTTCTTC. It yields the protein CASSLLAGAYNEQFF. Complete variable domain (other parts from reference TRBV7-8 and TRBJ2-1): GAGVSQSPRYKVAKRGQDVALRCDPISGHVSLFWYQQALGQGPEFLTYFQNEAQLDKSGLPSDRFFAERPEGSVSTLKIQRTQQEDSAVYLCASSLLAGAYNEQFFGPGTRLTVL.

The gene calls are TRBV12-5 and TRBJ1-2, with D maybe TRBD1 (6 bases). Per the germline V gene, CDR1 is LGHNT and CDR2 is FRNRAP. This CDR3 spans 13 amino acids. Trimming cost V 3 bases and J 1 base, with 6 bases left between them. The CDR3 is CASGLGGNYGYTF. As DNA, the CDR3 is TGTGCTAGTGGTTTAGGGGGTAACTATGGCTACACCTTC.

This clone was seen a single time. CDR3 in DNA: TGCAGCGTTGGGCTAGCCTCTCTAGGAAATGAGCAGTTCTTC. Its translation is CSVGLASLGNEQFF. The rearrangement joins TRBV29-1 to TRBJ2-1, with D possibly being TRBD2 (5 bases). This CDR3 has 14 residues. V lost 4 bases, J lost 7 bases, and 17 bases lay in between. The germline gives CDR1 SQVTM, CDR2 ANQGSEA.

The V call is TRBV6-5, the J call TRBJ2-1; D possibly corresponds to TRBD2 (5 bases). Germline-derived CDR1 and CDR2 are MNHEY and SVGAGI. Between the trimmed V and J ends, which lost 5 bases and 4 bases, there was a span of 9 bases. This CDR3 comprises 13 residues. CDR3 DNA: TGTGCCAGCAGTCCTGGACTTTACAATGAGCAGTTCTTC. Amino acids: CASSPGLYNEQFF.

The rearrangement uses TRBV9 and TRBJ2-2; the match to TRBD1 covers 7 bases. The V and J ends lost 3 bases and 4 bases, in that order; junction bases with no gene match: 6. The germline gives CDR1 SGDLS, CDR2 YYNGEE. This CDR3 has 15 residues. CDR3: CASSARQGFTGELFF. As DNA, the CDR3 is TGTGCCAGCAGCGCCAGACAGGGTTTCACCGGGGAGCTGTTTTTT. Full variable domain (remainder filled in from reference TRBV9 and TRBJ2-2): DSGVTQTPKHLITATGQRVTLRCSPRSGDLSVYWYQQSLDQGLQFLIQYYNGEERAKGNILERFSAQQFPDLHSELNLSSLELGDSALYFCASSARQGFTGELFFGEGSRLTVL.

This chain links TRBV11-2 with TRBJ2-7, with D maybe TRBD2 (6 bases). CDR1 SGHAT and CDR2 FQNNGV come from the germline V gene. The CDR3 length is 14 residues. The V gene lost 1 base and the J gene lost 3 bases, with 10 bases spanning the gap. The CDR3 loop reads CASSLVSSDYEQYF. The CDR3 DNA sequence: TGTGCCAGCAGCTTAGTTTCTAGCGACTACGAGCAGTACTTC.

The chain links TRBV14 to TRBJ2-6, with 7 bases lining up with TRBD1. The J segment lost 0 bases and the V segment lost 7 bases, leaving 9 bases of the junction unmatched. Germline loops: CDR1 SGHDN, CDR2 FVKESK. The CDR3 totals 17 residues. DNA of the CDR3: TGTGCCAGCACCCCGACAGGGTTTCCCTCTGGGGCCAACGTCCTGACTTTC. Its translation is CASTPTGFPSGANVLTF.

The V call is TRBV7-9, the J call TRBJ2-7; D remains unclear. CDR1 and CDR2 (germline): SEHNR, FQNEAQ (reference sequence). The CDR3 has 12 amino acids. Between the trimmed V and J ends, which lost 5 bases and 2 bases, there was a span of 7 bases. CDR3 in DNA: TGTGCCAGCAGCGAAAGGACCTACGAGCAGTACTTC. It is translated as CASSERTYEQYF.

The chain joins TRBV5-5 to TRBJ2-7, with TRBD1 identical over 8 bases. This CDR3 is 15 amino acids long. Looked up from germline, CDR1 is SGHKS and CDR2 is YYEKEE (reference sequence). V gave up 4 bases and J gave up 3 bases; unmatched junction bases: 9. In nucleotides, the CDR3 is TGTGCCAGCAGCCCTCCAGGGGGCCTGAACTACGAGCAGTACTTC. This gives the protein CASSPPGGLNYEQYF.

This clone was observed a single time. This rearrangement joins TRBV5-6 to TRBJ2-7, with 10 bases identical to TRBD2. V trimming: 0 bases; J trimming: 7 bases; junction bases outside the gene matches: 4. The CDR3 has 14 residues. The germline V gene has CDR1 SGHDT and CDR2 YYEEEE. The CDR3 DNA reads TGTGCCAGCAGCTTGGATGGACTAGCGGTTGAGCAGTACTTC. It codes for CASSLDGLAVEQYF. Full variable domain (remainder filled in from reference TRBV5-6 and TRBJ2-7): DAGVTQSPTHLIKTRGQQVTLRCSPKSGHDTVSWYQQALGQGPQFIFQYYEEEERQRGNFPDRFSGHQFPNYSSELNVNALLLGDSALYLCASSLDGLAVEQYFGPGTRLTVT.

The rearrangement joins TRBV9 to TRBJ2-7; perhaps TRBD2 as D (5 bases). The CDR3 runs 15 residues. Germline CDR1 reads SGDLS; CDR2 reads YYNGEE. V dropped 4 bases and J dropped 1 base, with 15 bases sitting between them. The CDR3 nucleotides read TGTGCCAGCAGCCTAGCAGGAGGTGCATCCTACGAGCAGTACTTC. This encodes CASSLAGGASYEQYF.

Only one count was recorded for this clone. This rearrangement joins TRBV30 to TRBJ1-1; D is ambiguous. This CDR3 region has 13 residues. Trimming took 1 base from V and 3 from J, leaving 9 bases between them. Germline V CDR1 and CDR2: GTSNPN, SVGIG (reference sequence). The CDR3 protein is CAWSERTDTEAFF. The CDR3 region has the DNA TGTGCCTGGAGTGAGCGGACCGACACTGAAGCTTTCTTT.

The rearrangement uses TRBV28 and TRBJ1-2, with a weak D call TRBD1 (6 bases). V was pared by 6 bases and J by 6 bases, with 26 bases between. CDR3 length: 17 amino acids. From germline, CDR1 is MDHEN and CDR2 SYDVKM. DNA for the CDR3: TGTGCCAGCAGCAGTCCCCTTTGGGGGGGCGATGTACATGGCTACACCTTC. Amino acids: CASSSPLWGGDVHGYTF.

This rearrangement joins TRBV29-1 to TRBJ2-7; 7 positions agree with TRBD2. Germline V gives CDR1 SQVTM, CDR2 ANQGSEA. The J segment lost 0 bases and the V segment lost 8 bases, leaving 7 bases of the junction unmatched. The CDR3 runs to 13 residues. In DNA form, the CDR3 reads TGCAGCTTTTCTAGCGGATCCTCCTACGAGCAGTACTTC. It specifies CSFSSGSSYEQYF.

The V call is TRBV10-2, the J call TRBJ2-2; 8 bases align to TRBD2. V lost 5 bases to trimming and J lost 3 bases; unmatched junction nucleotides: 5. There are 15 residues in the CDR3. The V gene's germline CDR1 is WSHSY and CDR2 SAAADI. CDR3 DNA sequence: TGCGCCAGCAGTACTAGCGGAGGGGACACCGGGGAGCTGTTTTTT. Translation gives CASSTSGGDTGELFF.

The CDR3 sequence: CASSERPLNTEAFF. The CDR3 coding sequence is TGTGCCAGCAGTGAACGCCCGCTGAACACTGAAGCTTTCTTT. The genes are TRBV6-1 and TRBJ1-1; D gene uncertain. The V gene lost 2 bases and the J gene lost 0 bases, with 7 bases spanning the gap. Germline V gives CDR1 MNHNS, CDR2 SASEGT. CDR3 size: 14 residues.

In DNA, the CDR3 is TGCAGCGTGACCTTAGCGGGAGCGGTGTTCTTC. Encoded protein: CSVTLAGAVFF. V gene TRBV29-1 combines with J gene TRBJ2-1, with 9 nucleotides matching TRBD2. The V gene end was trimmed by 6 bases and the J gene end by 15 bases; junction bases not matched to a gene: 9. CDR3 length equals 11 residues. Germline V gives CDR1 SQVTM, CDR2 ANQGSEA.

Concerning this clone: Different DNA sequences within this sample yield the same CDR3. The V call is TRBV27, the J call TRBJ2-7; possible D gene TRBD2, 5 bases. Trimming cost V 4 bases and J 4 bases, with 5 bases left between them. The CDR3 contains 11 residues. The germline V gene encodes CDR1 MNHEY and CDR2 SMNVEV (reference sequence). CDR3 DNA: TGTGCCAGCAGTTCGGGGTACGAGCAGTACTTC. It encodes CASSSGYEQYF.

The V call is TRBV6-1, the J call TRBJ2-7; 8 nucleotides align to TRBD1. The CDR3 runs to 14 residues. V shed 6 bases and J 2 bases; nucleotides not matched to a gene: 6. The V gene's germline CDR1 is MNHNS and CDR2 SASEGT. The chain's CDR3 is CASSPRTGPYEQYF. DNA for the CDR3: TGTGCCAGCAGCCCCCGGACAGGGCCCTACGAGCAGTACTTC.

The CDR3 loop reads CASSPGTSGRSGELFF. In DNA, the CDR3 is TGTGCCAGTAGTCCCGGGACTAGCGGGAGATCCGGGGAGCTGTTTTTT. The chain couples TRBV19 to TRBJ2-2; 14 bases fit TRBD2. Trimming at V came to 5 bases and at J to 6 bases, leaving 5 bases not matched to a gene. The germline gives CDR1 LNHDA, CDR2 SQIVND (reference sequence). This CDR3 comprises 16 residues.